This TCR beta chain was sequenced in a study of technical replicates of blood from several donors. CDR1 is MGHDK, CDR2 SYGVNS, per germline. Trimming took 4 bases from V and 7 from J, leaving 17 bases between them. The CDR3 runs 14 residues. Generated by immunoSEQ multiplex PCR, the TCRdb table keeps only in-frame clones and is missing some. The repertoire includes tens of thousands of clones, 90% to 95% of them detected once, and 0.26% sits in the top ten. Sequences were obtained from T cells isolated from PBMCs. The TCR originated in a human donor in good health. The V call is TRBV25-1, the J call TRBJ2-7; possibly TRBD2 for D (6 bases). CDR3 residues: CASSGLALRGEQYF. The CDR3 nucleotides read TGTGCCAGCAGTGGTCTAGCGCTCCGGGGGGAGCAGTACTTC.